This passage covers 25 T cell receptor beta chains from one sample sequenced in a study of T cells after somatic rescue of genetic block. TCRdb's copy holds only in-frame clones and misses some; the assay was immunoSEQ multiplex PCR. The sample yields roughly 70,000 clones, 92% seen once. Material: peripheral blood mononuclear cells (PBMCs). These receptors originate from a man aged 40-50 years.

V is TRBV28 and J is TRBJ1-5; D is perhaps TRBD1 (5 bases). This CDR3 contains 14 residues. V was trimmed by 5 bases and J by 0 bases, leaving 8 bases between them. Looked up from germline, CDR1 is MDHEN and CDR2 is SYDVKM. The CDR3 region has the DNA TGTGCCAGCAGTCGACAGATTAGCAATCAGCCCCAGCATTTT. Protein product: CASSRQISNQPQHF.

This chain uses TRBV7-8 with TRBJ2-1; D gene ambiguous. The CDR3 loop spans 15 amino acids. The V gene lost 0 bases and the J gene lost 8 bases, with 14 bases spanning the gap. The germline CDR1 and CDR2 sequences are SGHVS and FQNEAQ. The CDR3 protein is CASSLAVSLWDEQFF. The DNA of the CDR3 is TGTGCCAGCAGCTTAGCGGTCAGCCTGTGGGATGAGCAGTTCTTC.

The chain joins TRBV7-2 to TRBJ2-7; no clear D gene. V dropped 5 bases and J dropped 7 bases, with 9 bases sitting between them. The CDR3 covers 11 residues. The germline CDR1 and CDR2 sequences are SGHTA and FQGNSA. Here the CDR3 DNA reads TGTGCCAGCAGCGTGTTGGGGGAGCAGTACTTC. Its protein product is CASSVLGEQYF.

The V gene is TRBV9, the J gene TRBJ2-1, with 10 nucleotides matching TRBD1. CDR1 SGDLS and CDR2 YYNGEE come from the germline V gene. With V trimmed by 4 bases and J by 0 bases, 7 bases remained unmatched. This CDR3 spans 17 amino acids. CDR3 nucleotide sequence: TGTGCCAGCAGCCCCGGGACAGGGGAGGGCTCCTACAATGAGCAGTTCTTC. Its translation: CASSPGTGEGSYNEQFF.

The CDR3 spells CASSVTGLNTEAFF. CDR3 in DNA: TGTGCCAGCAGCGTTACAGGGCTGAACACTGAAGCTTTCTTT. The chain uses TRBV9 and TRBJ1-1, with D possibly TRBD1 on 6 matching bases. There are 14 residues in the CDR3. V lost 2 bases, J lost 0 bases, and 8 bases lay in between. Germline values: CDR1 SGDLS, CDR2 YYNGEE.

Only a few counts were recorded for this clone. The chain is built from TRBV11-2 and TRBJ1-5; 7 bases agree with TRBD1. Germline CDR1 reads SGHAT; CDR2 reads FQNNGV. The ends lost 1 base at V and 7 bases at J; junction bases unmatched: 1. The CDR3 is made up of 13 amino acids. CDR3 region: CASSLGGGQPQHF. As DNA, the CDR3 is TGTGCCAGCAGCTTAGGAGGGGGCCAGCCCCAGCATTTT.

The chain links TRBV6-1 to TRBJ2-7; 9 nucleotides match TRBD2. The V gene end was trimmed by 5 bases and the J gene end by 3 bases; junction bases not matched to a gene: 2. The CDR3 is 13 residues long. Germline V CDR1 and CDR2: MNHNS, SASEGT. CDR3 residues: CASSMTSGYEQYF. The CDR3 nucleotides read TGTGCCAGCAGTATGACTAGCGGCTACGAGCAGTACTTC.

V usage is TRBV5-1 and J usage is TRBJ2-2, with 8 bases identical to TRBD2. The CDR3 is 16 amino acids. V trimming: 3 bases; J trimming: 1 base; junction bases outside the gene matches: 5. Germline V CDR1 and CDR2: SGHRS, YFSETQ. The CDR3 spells CASSSLAGGNTGELFF. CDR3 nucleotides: TGCGCCAGCAGCTCGCTAGCGGGCGGGAACACCGGGGAGCTGTTTTTT.

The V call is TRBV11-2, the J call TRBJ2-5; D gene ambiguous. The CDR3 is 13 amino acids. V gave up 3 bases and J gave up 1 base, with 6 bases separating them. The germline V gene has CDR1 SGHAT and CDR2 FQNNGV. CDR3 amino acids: CASSFTRQETQYF. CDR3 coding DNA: TGTGCCAGCAGCTTTACACGCCAAGAGACCCAGTACTTC. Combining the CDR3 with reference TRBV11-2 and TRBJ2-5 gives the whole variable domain EAGVAQSPRYKIIEKRQSVAFWCNPISGHATLYWYQQILGQGPKLLIQFQNNGVVDDSQLPKDRFSAERLKGVDSTLKIQPAKLEDSAVYLCASSFTRQETQYFGPGTRLLVL.

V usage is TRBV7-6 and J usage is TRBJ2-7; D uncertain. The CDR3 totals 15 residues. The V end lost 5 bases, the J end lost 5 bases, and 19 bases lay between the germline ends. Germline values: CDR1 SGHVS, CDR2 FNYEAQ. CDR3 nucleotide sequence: TGTGCCAGCAGCAGGTTCGACGGAGAAGGCCACGAGCAGTACTTC. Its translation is CASSRFDGEGHEQYF.

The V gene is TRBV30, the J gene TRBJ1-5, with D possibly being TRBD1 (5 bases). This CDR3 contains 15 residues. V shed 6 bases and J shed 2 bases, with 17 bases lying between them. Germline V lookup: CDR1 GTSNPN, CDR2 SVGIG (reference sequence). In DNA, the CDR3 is TGTGCCTGTGCTTGGGGGGGAAATGGCAATCAGCCCCAGCATTTT. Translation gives CACAWGGNGNQPQHF.

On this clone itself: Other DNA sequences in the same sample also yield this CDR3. The CDR3 nucleotides read TGTGCCAGCAGACCAGGGGGCGCCGACCAGCCCCAGCATTTT. It is translated as CASRPGGADQPQHF. The rearrangement joins TRBV6-6 to TRBJ1-5, with 8 bases fitting TRBD1. The CDR3 extends over 14 amino acids. The germline CDR1 and CDR2 sequences are MNHNY and SVGAGI (reference sequence). V gave up 6 bases and J gave up 7 bases; unmatched junction bases: 8.

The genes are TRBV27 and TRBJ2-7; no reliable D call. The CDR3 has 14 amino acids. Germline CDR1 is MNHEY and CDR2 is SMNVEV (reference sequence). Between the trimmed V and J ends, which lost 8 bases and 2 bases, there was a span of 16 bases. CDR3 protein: CASATRPVAYEQYF. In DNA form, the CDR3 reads TGTGCCAGCGCTACAAGACCGGTTGCCTACGAGCAGTACTTC.

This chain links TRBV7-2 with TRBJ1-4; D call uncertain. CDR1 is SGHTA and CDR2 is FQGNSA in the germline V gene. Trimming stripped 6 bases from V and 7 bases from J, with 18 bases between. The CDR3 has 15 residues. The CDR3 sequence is CASRGGAGVSEKLFF. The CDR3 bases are TGTGCCAGCAGAGGTGGAGCAGGAGTTTCTGAAAAACTGTTTTTT.

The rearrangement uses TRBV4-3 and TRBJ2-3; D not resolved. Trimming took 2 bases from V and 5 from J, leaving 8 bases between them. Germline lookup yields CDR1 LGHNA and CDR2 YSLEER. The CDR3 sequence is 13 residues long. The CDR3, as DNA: TGCGCCAGCAGCCAATCCCTCGGAGATACGCAGTATTTT. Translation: CASSQSLGDTQYF.

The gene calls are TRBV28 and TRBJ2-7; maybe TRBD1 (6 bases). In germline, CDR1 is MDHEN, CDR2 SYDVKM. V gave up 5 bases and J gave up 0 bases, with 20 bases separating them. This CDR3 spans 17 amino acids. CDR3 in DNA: TGTGCCAGCAGTCTCCTGGGGGCGACAGCATTCTCCTACGAGCAGTACTTC. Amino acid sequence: CASSLLGATAFSYEQYF.

CDR3 in DNA: TGTGCCAGCTCACCAGCCGACAGGGGTAATTCACCCCTCCACTTT. Translation gives CASSPADRGNSPLHF. The chain couples TRBV18 to TRBJ1-6; 8 bases match TRBD1. The junction had 3 bases not matched to a gene; V was cut back by 2 bases and J by 6 bases. Germline V gives CDR1 KGHSH, CDR2 LQKENI. CDR3 size: 15 residues.

The CDR3 is CASRWDRGKSYEQYF. The CDR3 nucleotides read TGTGCCAGCAGATGGGACAGGGGTAAGTCCTACGAGCAGTACTTC. This chain uses TRBV5-8 with TRBJ2-7, with TRBD1 identical over 10 bases. CDR3 length equals 15 residues. Per the germline V gene, CDR1 is SGHTS and CDR2 is YDEGEE. J gave up 1 base and V 5 bases, and 6 bases lay outside the gene matches.

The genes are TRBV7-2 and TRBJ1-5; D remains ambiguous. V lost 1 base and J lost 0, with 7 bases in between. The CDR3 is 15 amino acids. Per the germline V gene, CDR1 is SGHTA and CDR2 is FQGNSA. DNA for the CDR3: TGTGCCAGCAGCTTAGGGGGAAGTAGCAATCAGCCCCAGCATTTT. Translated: CASSLGGSSNQPQHF.

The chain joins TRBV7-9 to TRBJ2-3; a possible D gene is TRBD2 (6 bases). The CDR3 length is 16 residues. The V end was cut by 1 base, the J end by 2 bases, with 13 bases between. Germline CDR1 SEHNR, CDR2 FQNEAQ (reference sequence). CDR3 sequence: CASSLGTTQYTDTQYF. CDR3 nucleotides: TGTGCCAGCAGCTTAGGGACTACCCAATACACAGATACGCAGTATTTT. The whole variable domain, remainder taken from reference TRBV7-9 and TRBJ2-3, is DTGVSQNPRHKITKRGQNVTFRCDPISEHNRLYWYRQTLGQGPEFLTYFQNEAQLEKSRLLSDRFSAERPKGSFSTLEIQRTEQGDSAMYLCASSLGTTQYTDTQYFGPGTRLTVL.

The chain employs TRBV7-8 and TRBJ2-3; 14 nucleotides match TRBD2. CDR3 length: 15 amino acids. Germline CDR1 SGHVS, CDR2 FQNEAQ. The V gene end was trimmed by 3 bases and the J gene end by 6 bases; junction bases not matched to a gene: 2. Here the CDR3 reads CASSFRTSGRDTQYF. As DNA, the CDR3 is TGTGCCAGCAGCTTTCGGACTAGCGGGAGGGATACGCAGTATTTT.

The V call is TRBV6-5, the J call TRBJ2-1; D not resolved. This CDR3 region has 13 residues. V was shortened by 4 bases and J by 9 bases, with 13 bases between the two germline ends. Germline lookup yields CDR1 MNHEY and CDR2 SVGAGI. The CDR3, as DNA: TGTGCCAGCAGTTTTTCCGGATTGGGTGAGCAGTTCTTC. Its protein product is CASSFSGLGEQFF.

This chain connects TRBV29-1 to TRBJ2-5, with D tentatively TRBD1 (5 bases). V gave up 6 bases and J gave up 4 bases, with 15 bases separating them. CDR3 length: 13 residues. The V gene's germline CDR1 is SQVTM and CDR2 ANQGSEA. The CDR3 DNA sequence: TGCAGCGTAGACCAACAGGTCGGAGAGACCCAGTACTTC. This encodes CSVDQQVGETQYF.

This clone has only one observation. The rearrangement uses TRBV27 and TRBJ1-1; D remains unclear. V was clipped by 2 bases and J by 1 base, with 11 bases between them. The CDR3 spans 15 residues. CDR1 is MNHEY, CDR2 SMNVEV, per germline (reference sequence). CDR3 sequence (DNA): TGTGCCAGCAGTTTAAGAGGGCCCGGGAACACTGAAGCTTTCTTT. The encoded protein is CASSLRGPGNTEAFF.

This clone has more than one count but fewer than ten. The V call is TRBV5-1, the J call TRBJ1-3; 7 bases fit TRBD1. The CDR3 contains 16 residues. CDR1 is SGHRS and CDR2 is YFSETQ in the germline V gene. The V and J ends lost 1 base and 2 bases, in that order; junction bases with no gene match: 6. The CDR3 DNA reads TGCGCCAGCAGCTTGTCGGTGCAGGGGGCTGGAAACACCATATATTTT. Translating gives CASSLSVQGAGNTIYF.